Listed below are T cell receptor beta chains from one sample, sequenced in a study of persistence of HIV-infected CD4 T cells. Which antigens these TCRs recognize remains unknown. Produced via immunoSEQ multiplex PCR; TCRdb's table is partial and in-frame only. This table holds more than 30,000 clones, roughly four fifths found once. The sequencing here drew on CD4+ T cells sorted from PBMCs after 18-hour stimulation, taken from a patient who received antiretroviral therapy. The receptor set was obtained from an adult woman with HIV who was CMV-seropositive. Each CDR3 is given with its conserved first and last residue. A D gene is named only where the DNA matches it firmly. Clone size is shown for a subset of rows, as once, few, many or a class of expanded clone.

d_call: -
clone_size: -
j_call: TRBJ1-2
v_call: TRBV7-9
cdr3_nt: TGTGCCAGCAGCCCCTCAAGGGGTTTCTATGGCTACACCTTC
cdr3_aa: CASSPSRGFYGYTF

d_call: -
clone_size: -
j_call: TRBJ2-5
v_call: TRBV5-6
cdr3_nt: TGTGCCAGCAGCTTTGGAGGGTTTAGGGGAGAGACCCAGTACTTC
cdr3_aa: CASSFGGFRGETQYF

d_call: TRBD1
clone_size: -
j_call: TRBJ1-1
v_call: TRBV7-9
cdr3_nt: TGTGCCAGCAGCCCACCCACAGGGGGCTACACTGAAGCTTTCTTT
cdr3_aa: CASSPPTGGYTEAFF

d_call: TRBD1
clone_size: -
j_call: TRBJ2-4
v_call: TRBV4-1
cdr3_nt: TGCGCCAGCAGCCCGACAGGGATCGGTATTCAGTACTTC
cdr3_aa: CASSPTGIGIQYF

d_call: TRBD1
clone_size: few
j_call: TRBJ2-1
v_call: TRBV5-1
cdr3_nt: TGCGCCAGCAGCCGGGACAGCGACTACAATGAGCAGTTCTTC
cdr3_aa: CASSRDSDYNEQFF

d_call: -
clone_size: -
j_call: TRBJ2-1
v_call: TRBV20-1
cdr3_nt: TGCAGTGCTAGTTTGGGTGGGTACAATGAGCAGTTCTTC
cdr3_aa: CSASLGGYNEQFF

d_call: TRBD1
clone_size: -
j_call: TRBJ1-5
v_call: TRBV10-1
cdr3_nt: TGCGCCAGCAGTGCGGGACAGGGACTATGGGGCAATCAGCCCCAGCATTTT
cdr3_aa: CASSAGQGLWGNQPQHF

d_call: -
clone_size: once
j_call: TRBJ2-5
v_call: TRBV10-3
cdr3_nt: TGTGCCATCAGCCCACAGGGGAGGGAGACCCAGTACTTC
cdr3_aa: CAISPQGRETQYF

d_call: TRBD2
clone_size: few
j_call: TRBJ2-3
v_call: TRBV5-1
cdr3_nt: TGCGCCAGCAGCCGATCAGGACTAGTCGCCCCAGATACGCAGTATTTT
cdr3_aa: CASSRSGLVAPDTQYF

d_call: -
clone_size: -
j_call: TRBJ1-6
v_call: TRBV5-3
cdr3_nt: TGTGCCAGAAGCTTGGTTAGGGGAGTAGGGAATTCACCCCTCCACTTT
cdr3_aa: CARSLVRGVGNSPLHF

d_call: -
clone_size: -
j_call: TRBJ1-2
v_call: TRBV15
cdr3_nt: TGTGCCACCAGCAGAGATGAGGGGACGGTGGTCGGCTACACCTTC
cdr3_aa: CATSRDEGTVVGYTF

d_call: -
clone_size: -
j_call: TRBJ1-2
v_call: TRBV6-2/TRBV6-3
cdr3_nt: TGTGCCAGCAGTGGGTCGGGACAAAGTAATTATGGCTACACCTTC
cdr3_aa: CASSGSGQSNYGYTF

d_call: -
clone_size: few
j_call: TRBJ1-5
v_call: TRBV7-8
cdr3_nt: TGTGCCAGCAGCTCTGGGTCCAACCCCTCCAATCAGCCCCAGCATTTT
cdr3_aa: CASSSGSNPSNQPQHF

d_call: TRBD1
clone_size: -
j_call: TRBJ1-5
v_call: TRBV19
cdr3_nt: TGTGCCAGTAGTCCTCGGACAGGGAAATATCAGCCCCAGCATTTT
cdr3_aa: CASSPRTGKYQPQHF

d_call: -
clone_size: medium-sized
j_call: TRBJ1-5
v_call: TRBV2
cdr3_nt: TGTGCCAGCAGCGCGGCCAGGTCAGGAAATCAGCCCCAGCATTTT
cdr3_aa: CASSAARSGNQPQHF

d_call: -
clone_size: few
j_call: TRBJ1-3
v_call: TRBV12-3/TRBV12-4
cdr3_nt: TGTGCCAGCAGTTTAGCCGAAGGAAACACCATATATTTT
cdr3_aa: CASSLAEGNTIYF

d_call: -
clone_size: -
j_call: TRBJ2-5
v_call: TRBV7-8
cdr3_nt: TGTGCCAGCAGCCGAGGAGGGCCGATGGAGACCCAGTACTTC
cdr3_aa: CASSRGGPMETQYF

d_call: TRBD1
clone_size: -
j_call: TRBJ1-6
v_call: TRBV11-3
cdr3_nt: TGTGCCAGCAGACTAACCCAGGGGGATTCACCCCTCCACTTT
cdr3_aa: CASRLTQGDSPLHF

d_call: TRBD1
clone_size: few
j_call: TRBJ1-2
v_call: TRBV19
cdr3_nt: TGTGCCAGTAGTATCGGGACAGGGCTGGGAGGCTACACCTTC
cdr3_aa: CASSIGTGLGGYTF

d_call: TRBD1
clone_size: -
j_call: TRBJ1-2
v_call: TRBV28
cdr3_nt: TGTGCCAGCAGTCGGGGACAGAACTATGGCTACACCTTC
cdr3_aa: CASSRGQNYGYTF

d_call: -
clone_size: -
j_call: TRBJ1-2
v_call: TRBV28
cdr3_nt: TGTGCCAGCAAGGACACCTCTAACTATGGCTACACCTTC
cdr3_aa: CASKDTSNYGYTF

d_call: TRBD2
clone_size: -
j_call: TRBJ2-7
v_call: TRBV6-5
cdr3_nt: TGTGCCAGCAGCGGCGGGAGCTCCTACGAGCAGTACTTC
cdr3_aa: CASSGGSSYEQYF

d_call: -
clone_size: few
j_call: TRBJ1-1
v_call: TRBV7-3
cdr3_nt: TGTGCCAGCAGCTTACTTGGCCAGACCTCTTTCTCCACTGAAGCTTTCTTT
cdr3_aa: CASSLLGQTSFSTEAFF

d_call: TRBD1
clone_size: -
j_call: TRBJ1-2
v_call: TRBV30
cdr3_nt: TGTGCCTGGAGCGCAACAGGGGAGGCTGGCTACACCTTC
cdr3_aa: CAWSATGEAGYTF

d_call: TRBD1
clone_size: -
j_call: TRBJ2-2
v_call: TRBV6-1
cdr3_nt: TGTGCCAGCAGTGAATTACCCCTCGGGACAGGGCGAAGCGGGGAGCTGTTTTTT
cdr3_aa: CASSELPLGTGRSGELFF

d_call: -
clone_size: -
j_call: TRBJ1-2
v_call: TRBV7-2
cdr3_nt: TGTGCCAGCAGCTTGGCAGATCGAAACTATGGCTACACCTTC
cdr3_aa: CASSLADRNYGYTF

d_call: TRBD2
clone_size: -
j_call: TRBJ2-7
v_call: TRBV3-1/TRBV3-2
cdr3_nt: TGTGCCAGCAGCCAATATTCTGGCGGGACTAGCGGGAGGGCAAGCGAGCAGTACTTC
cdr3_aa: CASSQYSGGTSGRASEQYF

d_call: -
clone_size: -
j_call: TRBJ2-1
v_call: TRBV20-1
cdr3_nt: TGCAGTGCGGGGGTAGCGGAGCAGTTCTTC
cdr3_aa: CSAGVAEQFF

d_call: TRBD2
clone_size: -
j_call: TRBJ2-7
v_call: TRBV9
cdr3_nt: TGTGCCAGCAGCGCTGGGGGGGTAGGAGTTGGTTCGGGCGAGCAGTACTTC
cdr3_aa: CASSAGGVGVGSGEQYF

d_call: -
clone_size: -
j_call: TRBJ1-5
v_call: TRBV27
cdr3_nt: TGTGCCAGCAGTTTGAGAGGGGGGAACCAGCCCCAGCATTTT
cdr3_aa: CASSLRGGNQPQHF

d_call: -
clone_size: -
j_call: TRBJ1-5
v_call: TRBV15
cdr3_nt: TGTGCCACCAGCAAAGGACGGAGATATAGCAATCAGCCCCAGCATTTT
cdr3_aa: CATSKGRRYSNQPQHF

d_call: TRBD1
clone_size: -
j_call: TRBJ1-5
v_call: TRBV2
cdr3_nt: TGTGCCAGCCAGGGACAGGGGGATGCTCAGCCCCAGCATTTT
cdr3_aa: CASQGQGDAQPQHF

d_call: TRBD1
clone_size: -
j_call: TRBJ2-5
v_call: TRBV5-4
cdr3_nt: TGTGCCAGCAGCTCCACCGGGACAGGAAGGGGAGAGACCCAGTACTTC
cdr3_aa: CASSSTGTGRGETQYF

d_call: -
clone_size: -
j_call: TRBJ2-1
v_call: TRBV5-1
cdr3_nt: TGCGCCAGCAGCGGAAACAGGGTAGTGATACGGAGTGAGCAGTTCTTC
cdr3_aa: CASSGNRVVIRSEQFF

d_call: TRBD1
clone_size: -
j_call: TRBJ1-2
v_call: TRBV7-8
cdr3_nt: TGTGCCAGCAGCTCTCTACCCCGGGACAGCGTTAGCCTAATTAACTATGGCTACACCTTC
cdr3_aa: CASSSLPRDSVSLINYGYTF

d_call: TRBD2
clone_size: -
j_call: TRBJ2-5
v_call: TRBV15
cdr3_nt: TGTGCCACCAGCAGAGGACTAGCTGAGACCCAGTACTTC
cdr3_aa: CATSRGLAETQYF

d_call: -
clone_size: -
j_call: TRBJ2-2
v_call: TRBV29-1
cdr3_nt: TGCAGCGCTTGGCCGGGAACCGGGGAGCTGTTTTTT
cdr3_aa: CSAWPGTGELFF

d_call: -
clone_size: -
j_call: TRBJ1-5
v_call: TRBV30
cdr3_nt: TGTGCCTGGTCCCCGGATTCCACAGGGCGGGGGCCCCAGCATTTT
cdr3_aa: CAWSPDSTGRGPQHF

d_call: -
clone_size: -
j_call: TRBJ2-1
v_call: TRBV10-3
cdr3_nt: TGTGCCACCATCACGGCGGAAAATGAGCAGTTCTTC
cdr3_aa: CATITAENEQFF

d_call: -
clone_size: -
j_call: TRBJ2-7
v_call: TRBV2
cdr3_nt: TGTGCCAGCAGCGAAAATCCGCAGGGGCCGGGTAGCGAGCAGTACTTC
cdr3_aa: CASSENPQGPGSEQYF

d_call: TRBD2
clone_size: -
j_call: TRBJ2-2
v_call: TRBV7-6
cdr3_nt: TGTGCCAGCAGCTTAAGGACTAGCGGGGGTTCCGGGGAGCTGTTTTTT
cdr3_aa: CASSLRTSGGSGELFF

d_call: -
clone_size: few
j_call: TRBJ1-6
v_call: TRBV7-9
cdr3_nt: TGTGCCAGCAGCATGGACAATTCACCCCTCCACTTT
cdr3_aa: CASSMDNSPLHF

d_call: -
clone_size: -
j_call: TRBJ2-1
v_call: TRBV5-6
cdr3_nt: TGTGCCAGCAGCTACTATGGACAGTCTTACAATGAGCAGTTCTTC
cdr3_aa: CASSYYGQSYNEQFF

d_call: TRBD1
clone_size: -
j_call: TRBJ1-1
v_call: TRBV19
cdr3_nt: TGTGCCAGTAGAGAGACAGGGGCGAACACTGAAGCTTTCTTT
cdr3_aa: CASRETGANTEAFF

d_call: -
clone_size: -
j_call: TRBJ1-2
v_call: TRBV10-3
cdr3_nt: TGTGCCATCAGTGAGTCGAACCATGGGGGCTACACCTTC
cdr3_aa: CAISESNHGGYTF

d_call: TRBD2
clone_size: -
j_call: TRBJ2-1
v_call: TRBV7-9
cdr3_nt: TGTGCCAGCAGCCTACTCCGTTCTAGCGGGCTAGACAATGAGCAGTTCTTC
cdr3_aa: CASSLLRSSGLDNEQFF

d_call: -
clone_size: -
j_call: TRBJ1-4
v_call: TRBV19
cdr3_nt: TGTGCCAGTACCGCATTCGGGACGACTAATGAAAAACTGTTTTTT
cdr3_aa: CASTAFGTTNEKLFF

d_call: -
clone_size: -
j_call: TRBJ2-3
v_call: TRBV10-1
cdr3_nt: TGCGCCAGCAATGGACAGTTCGGACATACGCAGTATTTT
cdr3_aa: CASNGQFGHTQYF

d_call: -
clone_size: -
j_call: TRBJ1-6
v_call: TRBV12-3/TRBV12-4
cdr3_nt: TGTGCCAGCAGTCCCCGGACGGGATCACCCCTCCACTTT
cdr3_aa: CASSPRTGSPLHF

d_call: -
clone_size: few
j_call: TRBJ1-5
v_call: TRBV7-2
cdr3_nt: TGTGCCAGCAGCTTTCATAGCAATCAGCCCCAGCATTTT
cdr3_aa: CASSFHSNQPQHF

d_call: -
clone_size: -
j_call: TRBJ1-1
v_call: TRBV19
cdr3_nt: TGTGCCAGTAGTATTGGTACTTTGAACACTGAAGCTTTCTTT
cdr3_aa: CASSIGTLNTEAFF

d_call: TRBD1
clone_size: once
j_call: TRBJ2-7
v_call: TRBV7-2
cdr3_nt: TGTGCCAGCAGCTTAGGGACAGGATCCTACGAGCAGTACTTC
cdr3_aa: CASSLGTGSYEQYF

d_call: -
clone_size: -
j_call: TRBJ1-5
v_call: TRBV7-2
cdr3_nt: TGTGCCAGCTCCCAGGTTGGGGGGGCGAGGCCCCAGCATTTT
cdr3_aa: CASSQVGGARPQHF

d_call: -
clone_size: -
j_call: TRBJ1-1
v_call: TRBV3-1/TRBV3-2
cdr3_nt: TGTGCCAGCAGCCAAGTATCAGGGAACACTGAAGCTTTCTTT
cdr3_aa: CASSQVSGNTEAFF

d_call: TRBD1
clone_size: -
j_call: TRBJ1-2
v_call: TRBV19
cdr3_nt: TGTGCCTCTTCTGTCGGAGGGACAGGGGGAAACTATGGCTACACCTTC
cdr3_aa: CASSVGGTGGNYGYTF

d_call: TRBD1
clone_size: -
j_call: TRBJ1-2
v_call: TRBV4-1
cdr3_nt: TGCGCCAGCAGCCAAGGACAGGGCAGAGATTCCAGCGCTAATAACTATGGCTACACCTTC
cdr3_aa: CASSQGQGRDSSANNYGYTF

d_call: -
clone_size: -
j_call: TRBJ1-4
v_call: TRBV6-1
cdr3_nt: TGTGCCAGCAGTTGGGACACCCAGGGGGAAAAACTGTTTTTT
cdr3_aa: CASSWDTQGEKLFF

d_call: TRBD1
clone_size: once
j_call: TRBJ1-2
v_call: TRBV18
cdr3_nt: TGTGCCAGCTCACCCACAGGGGGCGACTATGGCTACACCTTC
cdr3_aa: CASSPTGGDYGYTF

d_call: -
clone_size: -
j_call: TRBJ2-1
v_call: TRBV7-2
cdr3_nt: TGTGCCAGCAGCCCCCGCAGGGACCTAAGAGGGCAGTTCTTC
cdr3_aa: CASSPRRDLRGQFF

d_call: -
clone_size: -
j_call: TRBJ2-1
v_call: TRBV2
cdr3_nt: TGTGCCAGCAGTGAAGCGAGAATCCTGCAGTTCTTC
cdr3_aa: CASSEARILQFF